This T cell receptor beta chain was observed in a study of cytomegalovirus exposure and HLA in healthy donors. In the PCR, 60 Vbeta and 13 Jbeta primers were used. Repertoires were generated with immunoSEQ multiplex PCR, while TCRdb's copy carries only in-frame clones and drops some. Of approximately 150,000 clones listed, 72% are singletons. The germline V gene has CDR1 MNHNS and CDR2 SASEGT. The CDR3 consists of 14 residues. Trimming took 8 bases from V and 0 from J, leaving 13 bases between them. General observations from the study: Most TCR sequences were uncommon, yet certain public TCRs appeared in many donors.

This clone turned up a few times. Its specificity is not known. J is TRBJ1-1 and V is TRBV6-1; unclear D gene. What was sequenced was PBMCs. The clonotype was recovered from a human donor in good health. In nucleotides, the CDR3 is TGTGCCAGCGGGAGACAATTAATGAACACTGAAGCTTTCTTT. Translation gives CASGRQLMNTEAFF.